The rows below give T cell receptor beta chains drawn from one sample of a study of blood T cells in healthy people across ages. Via MiXCR, TCRdb re-called the 5' RACE reads, giving one row per CDR3 protein. The sample carries 660,000 or so distinct CDR3 sequences, 58% recorded once. The sample comprised blood. These receptors originate from a man aged 60 to 75 in good health. The CDR3 runs from the conserved cysteine through the conserved F or W. The order of the fields is J gene, D gene, clone size, V gene, CDR3 DNA, CDR3 protein. A D gene is named only where the DNA matches it firmly. Size values are once, few and many counts, or a class for expanded clones, and some rows have none.

j_call: TRBJ1-2; d_call: TRBD1; clone_size: -; v_call: TRBV6-1; cdr3_nt: TGTGCCAGCAACGGACAGGGGAGGGACTCGAGCGGCTCCTATGGCTACACCTTC; cdr3_aa: CASNGQGRDSSGSYGYTF
j_call: TRBJ2-3; d_call: TRBD1; clone_size: -; v_call: TRBV11-1; cdr3_nt: TGTGCCAGCAGCTACCGAGGGGGCGACCCCACAGATACGCAGTATTTT; cdr3_aa: CASSYRGGDPTDTQYF
j_call: TRBJ1-4; d_call: -; clone_size: -; v_call: TRBV29-1; cdr3_nt: TGCAGCGTTGCGGCCAGCCTTAATGAAAACCTGTTTTTT; cdr3_aa: CSVAASLNENLFF
j_call: TRBJ1-2; d_call: TRBD1; clone_size: -; v_call: TRBV9; cdr3_nt: TGTGCCAGCAGCCCGCGGGGCGACAGGGCCATATATGGCTACACCTTC; cdr3_aa: CASSPRGDRAIYGYTF
j_call: TRBJ2-7; d_call: -; clone_size: -; v_call: TRBV5-1; cdr3_nt: TGCGCCAGCAGCTTCCGTCTTAATGAGCAGTACTTC; cdr3_aa: CASSFRLNEQYF
j_call: TRBJ1-2; d_call: TRBD1; clone_size: -; v_call: TRBV13; cdr3_nt: TGTGCCAGCAGCCCAGCTGGACAGGGGGGCTATGGCTACACCTTC; cdr3_aa: CASSPAGQGGYGYTF
j_call: TRBJ2-6; d_call: TRBD1; clone_size: few; v_call: TRBV10-2; cdr3_nt: TGCGCCAGCAGTGAGGAGGGGGACAGCCTCTCTGGGGCCAACGTCCTGACTTTC; cdr3_aa: CASSEEGDSLSGANVLTF
j_call: TRBJ2-6; d_call: -; clone_size: -; v_call: TRBV5-1; cdr3_nt: TGCGCCAGCAGCTCCCAGACTAGTTATGGGGCCAACGTCCTGACTTTC; cdr3_aa: CASSSQTSYGANVLTF
j_call: TRBJ2-7; d_call: -; clone_size: -; v_call: TRBV29-1; cdr3_nt: TGCAGCGTTGAAGAGAATGGCCACGAGCAGTACTTC; cdr3_aa: CSVEENGHEQYF
j_call: TRBJ2-3; d_call: TRBD1; clone_size: -; v_call: TRBV28; cdr3_nt: TGTGCCAGCAGCCATGGGACAGGAGATACGCAGTATTTT; cdr3_aa: CASSHGTGDTQYF
j_call: TRBJ2-5; d_call: -; clone_size: -; v_call: TRBV11-2; cdr3_nt: TGTGCCAGCAGCCCGGATGGGGCCCGGCAAGAGACCCAGTACTTC; cdr3_aa: CASSPDGARQETQYF
j_call: TRBJ1-1; d_call: TRBD1; clone_size: -; v_call: TRBV9; cdr3_nt: TGTGCCAGCAGCCTTATCTGGGACAGGGGGGAAGCTTTCTTT; cdr3_aa: CASSLIWDRGEAFF
j_call: TRBJ2-1; d_call: TRBD1; clone_size: few; v_call: TRBV6-1; cdr3_nt: TGTGCCAGCACCAAACAGGGGGCGATATACAATGAGCAGTTCTTC; cdr3_aa: CASTKQGAIYNEQFF
j_call: TRBJ2-4; d_call: -; clone_size: -; v_call: TRBV28; cdr3_nt: TGTGCCAGCACCTCACCGCAGGGATCGAACATTCAGTACTTC; cdr3_aa: CASTSPQGSNIQYF
j_call: TRBJ1-4; d_call: -; clone_size: -; v_call: TRBV12-3/TRBV12-4; cdr3_nt: TGTGCCAGCAGTTTCTTCGGAGGAGGGGGGGGTAATGAAAAACTGTTTTTT; cdr3_aa: CASSFFGGGGGNEKLFF